This T cell receptor beta chain was captured by sequencing in a study of blood T cell repertoires in COVID-19. Background on the study: Sites across the United States, Italy and Spain contributed samples from acute and convalescent COVID-19. From T cells, B-cell-depleted T cells, or PBMCs came the material, which was cDNA or gDNA.

The CDR3 totals 16 residues. The V gene's germline CDR1 is SGDLS and CDR2 YYNGEE. The V and J ends lost 3 bases and 3 bases respectively, with 19 bases between them. In the study's own analysis: Scientists estimated how many nucleated cells there were by amplifying reference gene primers. The repertoire was sequenced with immunoSEQ multiplex PCR; TCRdb's copy has only in-frame clones and lacks some. That table supplies the V and J calls and clone size; D and trimming were determined from the DNA. The table shows about 400,000 clones, with approximately 88% occurring only once. What was sequenced was peripheral blood. The clonotype comes from a man aged 35-49 years with acute or convalescent COVID-19. The rearrangement uses TRBV9 and TRBJ2-7, with TRBD1 as a possible D gene (6 bases). This CDR3 is CASSASGVAQVYEQYF. In nucleotides, the CDR3 is TGTGCCAGCAGCGCATCAGGGGTAGCTCAGGTCTACGAGCAGTACTTC.